Reported below is one T cell receptor (beta chain). Other DNA sequences in this sample translate to the same CDR3. Here immunoSEQ multiplex PCR was the method, and the copy in TCRdb shows in-frame clones only, minus some. In the table there are under 5,500 clones, about 70% of which are singletons. The CDR3 has 15 residues. Germline CDR1 is SEHNR and CDR2 is FQNEAQ (reference sequence). V lost 0 bases, J lost 2 bases, and 8 bases lay in between. The data originate from a study of OX40 agonist ivuxolimab in advanced cancers. About the research overall: Of mixed ages from about 20 to 80 and averaging approximately 60 years, the group was roughly 85% male.

Source: CD4+ or CD8+ T cells sorted from blood, taken in a trial of the OX40 agonist ivuxolimab. The chain combines TRBV7-9 with TRBJ2-1, with a possible D match to TRBD1 (5 bases). The clonotype originates from an adult with an advanced solid tumor such as melanoma, head and neck, liver or kidney cancer. The DNA of the CDR3 is TGTGCCAGCAGCTTAGCCCAGGGCACCTACAATGAGCAGTTCTTC. As protein: CASSLAQGTYNEQFF. Filled out from reference TRBV7-9 and TRBJ2-1, the complete variable domain reads DTGVSQNPRHKITKRGQNVTFRCDPISEHNRLYWYRQTLGQGPEFLTYFQNEAQLEKSRLLSDRFSAERPKGSFSTLEIQRTEQGDSAMYLCASSLAQGTYNEQFFGPGTRLTVL.